A single sample is the source of the 7 T cell receptor beta chains below, sequenced in a study of cytomegalovirus exposure and HLA in healthy donors. Use of 60 Vbeta and 13 Jbeta primers characterized the PCR. This table comes from immunoSEQ multiplex PCR, and its TCRdb copy is limited to in-frame clones, with some not included. The repertoire holds 150,000 or so clones, with around 73% as singletons. Sequencing used PBMCs. These receptors all stem from a woman between 18 and 29 years old in good health and CMV-seronegative.

The chain combines TRBV19 with TRBJ1-4; 10 bases line up with TRBD1. The CDR3 consists of 16 residues. Germline V gene sequence: CDR1 LNHDA, CDR2 SQIVND (reference sequence). The junction had 8 bases not matched to a gene; V was cut back by 3 bases and J by 7 bases. The CDR3 DNA is TGTGCCAGTAGTATTAGTCGAGGGACAGGGGTTGAAAAACTGTTTTTT. Its translation is CASSISRGTGVEKLFF.

J is TRBJ2-7 and V is TRBV6-5; D is unresolved. The CDR3 has 13 residues. Germline V gene lookup returns CDR1 MNHEY and CDR2 SVGAGI. V dropped 4 bases and J dropped 3 bases, with 10 bases sitting between them. The CDR3, as DNA: TGTGCCAGCAGTTTTAACAAGATCTACGAGCAGTACTTC. Encoded protein: CASSFNKIYEQYF.

This clone is a singleton in its sample. The chain couples TRBV5-1 to TRBJ2-7; TRBD1 matches at 7 bases. Trimming cost V 2 bases and J 1 base; bases outside gene matches: 12. This CDR3 spans 17 amino acids. Germline CDR1 reads SGHRS; CDR2 reads YFSETQ. In DNA form, the CDR3 reads TGCGCCAGCAGCTTATACACCGGGACAGCCAAATCCTACGAGCAGTACTTC. It yields the protein CASSLYTGTAKSYEQYF. Full variable domain (outside the CDR3, taken from reference TRBV5-1 and TRBJ2-7): KAGVTQTPRYLIKTRGQQVTLSCSPISGHRSVSWYQQTPGQGLQFLFEYFSETQRNKGNFPGRFSGRQFSNSRSEMNVSTLELGDSALYLCASSLYTGTAKSYEQYFGPGTRLTVT.

The genes are TRBV29-1 and TRBJ1-4, with TRBD1 as a possible D gene (6 bases). V was pared by 6 bases and J by 2 bases, with 10 bases between. The CDR3 is 13 amino acids. Looked up from germline, CDR1 is SQVTM and CDR2 is ANQGSEA. The CDR3, as DNA: TGCAGCGTGACAGGTCGTACTAATGAAAAACTGTTTTTT. It specifies CSVTGRTNEKLFF.

This clone has only one observation. The junction does not match germline at one end; this may be a read error. The chain has TRBV13 and TRBJ2-6, with D maybe TRBD1 (5 bases). The CDR3 is 15 residues long. From germline, CDR1 is PRHDT and CDR2 FYEKMQ (reference sequence). For the CDR3, the DNA is TGTGCCAGCAGCCTACAGGTTTCTGGGGCCAACGGCCTGACTTTC. Its translation: CASSLQVSGANGLTF.

In its sample, this clone was seen a few times. The chain carries TRBV7-8 and TRBJ1-4, with 7 bases identical to TRBD1. The CDR3 length is 14 residues. V lost 5 bases, J lost 8 bases, and 8 bases stayed unmatched. Germline V lookup: CDR1 SGHVS, CDR2 FQNEAQ. CDR3 amino acids: CASSVGQDLEKLFF. For the CDR3, the DNA is TGTGCCAGCAGCGTTGGACAGGACCTCGAAAAACTGTTTTTT.

The chain uses TRBV11-3 and TRBJ2-4, with TRBD2 identical over 8 bases. Per the germline V gene, CDR1 is SGHNT and CDR2 is YENEEA. This CDR3 contains 16 residues. The junction had 8 bases not matched to a gene; V was cut back by 5 bases and J by 2 bases. CDR3 sequence (DNA): TGTGCCAGCAGCCCCCGGGAGCGGGAGTCCAAAAACATTCAGTACTTC. Its protein is CASSPRERESKNIQYF.